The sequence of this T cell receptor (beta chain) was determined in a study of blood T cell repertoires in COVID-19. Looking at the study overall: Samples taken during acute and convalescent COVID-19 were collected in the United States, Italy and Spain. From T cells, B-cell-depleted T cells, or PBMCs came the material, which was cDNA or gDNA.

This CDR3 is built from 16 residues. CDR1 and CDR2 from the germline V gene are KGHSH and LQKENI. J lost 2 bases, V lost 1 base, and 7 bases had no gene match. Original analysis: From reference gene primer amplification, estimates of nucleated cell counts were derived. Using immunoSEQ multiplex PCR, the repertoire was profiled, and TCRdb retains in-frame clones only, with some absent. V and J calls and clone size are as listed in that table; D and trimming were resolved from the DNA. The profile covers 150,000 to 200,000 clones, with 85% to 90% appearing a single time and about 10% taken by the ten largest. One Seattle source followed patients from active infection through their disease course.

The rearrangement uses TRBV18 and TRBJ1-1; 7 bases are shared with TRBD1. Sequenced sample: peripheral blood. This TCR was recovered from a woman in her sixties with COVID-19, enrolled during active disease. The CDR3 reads CASSPLGIGGNTEAFF. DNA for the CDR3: TGTGCCAGCTCACCACTCGGGATAGGGGGCAACACTGAAGCTTTCTTT.